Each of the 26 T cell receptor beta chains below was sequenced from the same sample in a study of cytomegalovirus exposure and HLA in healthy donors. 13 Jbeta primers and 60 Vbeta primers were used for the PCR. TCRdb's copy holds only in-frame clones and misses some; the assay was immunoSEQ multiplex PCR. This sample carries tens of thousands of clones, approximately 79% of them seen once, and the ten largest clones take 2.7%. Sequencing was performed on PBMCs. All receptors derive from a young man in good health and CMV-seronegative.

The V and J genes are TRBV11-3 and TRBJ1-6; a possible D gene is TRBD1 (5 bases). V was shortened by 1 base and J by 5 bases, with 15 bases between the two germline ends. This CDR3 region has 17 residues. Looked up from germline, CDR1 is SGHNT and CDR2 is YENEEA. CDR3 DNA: TGTGCCAGCAGCTTAGGGGGGGAGCGGCTGGATAATTCACCCCTCCACTTT. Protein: CASSLGGERLDNSPLHF.

The CDR3 loop is CASSTGTGAQETQYF. CDR3 nucleotide sequence: TGCGCCAGCAGCACCGGGACAGGGGCCCAAGAGACCCAGTACTTC. This chain joins TRBV5-1 and TRBJ2-5; TRBD1 matches 10 bases. Germline CDR1 and CDR2: SGHRS and YFSETQ. This CDR3 is built from 15 residues. V gave up 4 bases and J gave up 1 base; unmatched junction bases: 4.

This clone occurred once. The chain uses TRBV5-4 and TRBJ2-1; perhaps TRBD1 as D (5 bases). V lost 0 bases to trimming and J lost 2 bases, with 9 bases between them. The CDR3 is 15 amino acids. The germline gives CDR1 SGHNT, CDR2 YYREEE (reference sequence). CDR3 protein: CASSLGQLTYNEQFF. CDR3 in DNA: TGTGCCAGCAGCTTGGGACAGCTTACCTACAATGAGCAGTTCTTC.

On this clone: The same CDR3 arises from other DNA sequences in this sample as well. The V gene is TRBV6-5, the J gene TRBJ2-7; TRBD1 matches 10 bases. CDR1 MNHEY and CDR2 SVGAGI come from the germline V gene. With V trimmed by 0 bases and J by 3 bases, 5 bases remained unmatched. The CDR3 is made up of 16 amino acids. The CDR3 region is CASSYSWDRGSYEQYF. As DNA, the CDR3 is TGTGCCAGCAGTTACTCGTGGGACAGGGGTAGCTACGAGCAGTACTTC.

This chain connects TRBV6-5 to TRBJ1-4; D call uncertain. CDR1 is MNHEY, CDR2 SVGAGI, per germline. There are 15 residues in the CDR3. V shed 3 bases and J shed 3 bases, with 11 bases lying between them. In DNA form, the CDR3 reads TGTGCCAGCAGTTATAGGTGGGCACCTAATGAAAAACTGTTTTTT. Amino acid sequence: CASSYRWAPNEKLFF.

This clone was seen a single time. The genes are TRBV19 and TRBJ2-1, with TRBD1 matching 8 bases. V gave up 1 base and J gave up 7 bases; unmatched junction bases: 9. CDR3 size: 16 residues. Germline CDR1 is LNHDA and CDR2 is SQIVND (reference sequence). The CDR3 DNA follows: TGTGCCAGTAGTATAGGCTGGACAGGGTCTTTAAATGAGCAGTTCTTC. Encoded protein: CASSIGWTGSLNEQFF.

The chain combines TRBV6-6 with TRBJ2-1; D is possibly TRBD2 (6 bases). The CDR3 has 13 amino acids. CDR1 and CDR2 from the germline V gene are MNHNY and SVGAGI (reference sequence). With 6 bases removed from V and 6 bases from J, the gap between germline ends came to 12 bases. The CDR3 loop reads CASRDGGGNEQFF. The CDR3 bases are TGTGCCAGCAGGGACGGGGGTGGCAATGAGCAGTTCTTC.

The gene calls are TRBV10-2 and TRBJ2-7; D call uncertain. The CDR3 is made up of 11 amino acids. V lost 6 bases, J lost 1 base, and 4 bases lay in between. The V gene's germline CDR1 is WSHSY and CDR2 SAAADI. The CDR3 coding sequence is TGCGCCAGCAGCCGGTCCTACGAGCAGTACTTC. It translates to CASSRSYEQYF.

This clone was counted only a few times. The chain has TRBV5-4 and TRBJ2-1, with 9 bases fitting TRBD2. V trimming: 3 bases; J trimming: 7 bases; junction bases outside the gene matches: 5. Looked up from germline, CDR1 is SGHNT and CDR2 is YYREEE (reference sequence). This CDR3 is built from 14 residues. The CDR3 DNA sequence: TGTGCCAGCAGCTCGGGACTAGCTAGGAATGAGCAGTTCTTC. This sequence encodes CASSSGLARNEQFF.

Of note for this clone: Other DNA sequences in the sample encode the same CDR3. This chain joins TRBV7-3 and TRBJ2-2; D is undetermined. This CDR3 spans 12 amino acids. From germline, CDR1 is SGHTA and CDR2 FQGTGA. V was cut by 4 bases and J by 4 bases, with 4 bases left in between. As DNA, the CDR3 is TGTGCCAGCAGCTCTCGCACCGGGGAGCTGTTTTTT. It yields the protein CASSSRTGELFF.

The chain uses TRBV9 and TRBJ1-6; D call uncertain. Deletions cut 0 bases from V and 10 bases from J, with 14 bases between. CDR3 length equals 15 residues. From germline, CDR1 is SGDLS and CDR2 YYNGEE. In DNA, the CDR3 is TGTGCCAGCAGCGTAGGAGGTCAGCAGATCTCACCCCTCCACTTT. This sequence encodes CASSVGGQQISPLHF.

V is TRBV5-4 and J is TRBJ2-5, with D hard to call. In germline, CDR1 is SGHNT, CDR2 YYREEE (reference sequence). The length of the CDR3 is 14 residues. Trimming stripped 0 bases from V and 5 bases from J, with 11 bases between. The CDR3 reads CASSLVEEVETQYF. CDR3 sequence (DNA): TGTGCCAGCAGCTTGGTCGAAGAGGTGGAGACCCAGTACTTC.

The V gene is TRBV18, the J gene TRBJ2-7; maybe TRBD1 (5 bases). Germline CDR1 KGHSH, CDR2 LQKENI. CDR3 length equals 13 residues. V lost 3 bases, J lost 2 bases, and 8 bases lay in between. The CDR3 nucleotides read TGTGCCAGCTCACCCGACAGCACCTACGAGCAGTACTTC. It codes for CASSPDSTYEQYF. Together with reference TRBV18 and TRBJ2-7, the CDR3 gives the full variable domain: NAGVMQNPRHLVRRRGQEARLRCSPMKGHSHVYWYRQLPEEGLKFMVYLQKENIIDESGMPKERFSAEFPKEGPSILRIQQVVRGDSAAYFCASSPDSTYEQYFGPGTRLTVT.

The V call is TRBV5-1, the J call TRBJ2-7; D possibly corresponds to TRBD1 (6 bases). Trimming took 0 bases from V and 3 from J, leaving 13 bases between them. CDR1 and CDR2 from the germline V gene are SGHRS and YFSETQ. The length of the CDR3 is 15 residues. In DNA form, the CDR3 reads TGCGCCAGCAGCTTGGATCCCGCCAGGGGCTACGAGCAGTACTTC. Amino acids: CASSLDPARGYEQYF.

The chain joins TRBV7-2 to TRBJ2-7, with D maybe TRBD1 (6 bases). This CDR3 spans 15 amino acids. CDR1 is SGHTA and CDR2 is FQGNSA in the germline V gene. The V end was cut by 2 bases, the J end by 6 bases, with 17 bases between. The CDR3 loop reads CASSLRSAGEAEQYF. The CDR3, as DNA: TGTGCCAGCAGCTTAAGGTCAGCAGGGGAAGCCGAGCAGTACTTC.

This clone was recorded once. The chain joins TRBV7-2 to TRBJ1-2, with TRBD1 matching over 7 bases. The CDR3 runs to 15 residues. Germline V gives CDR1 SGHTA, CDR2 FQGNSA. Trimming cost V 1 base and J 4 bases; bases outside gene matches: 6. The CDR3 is CASSLEGGGGYGYTF. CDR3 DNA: TGTGCCAGCAGCTTAGAAGGAGGGGGCGGCTATGGCTACACCTTC.

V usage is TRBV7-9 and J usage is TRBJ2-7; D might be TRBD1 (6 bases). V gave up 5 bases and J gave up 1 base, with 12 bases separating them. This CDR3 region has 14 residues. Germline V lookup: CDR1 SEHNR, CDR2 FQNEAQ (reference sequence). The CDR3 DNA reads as TGTGCCAGCAGCAGCAGGGGCCTTTCCTACGAGCAGTACTTC. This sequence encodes CASSSRGLSYEQYF. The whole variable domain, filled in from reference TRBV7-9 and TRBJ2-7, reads DTGVSQNPRHKITKRGQNVTFRCDPISEHNRLYWYRQTLGQGPEFLTYFQNEAQLEKSRLLSDRFSAERPKGSFSTLEIQRTEQGDSAMYLCASSSRGLSYEQYFGPGTRLTVT.

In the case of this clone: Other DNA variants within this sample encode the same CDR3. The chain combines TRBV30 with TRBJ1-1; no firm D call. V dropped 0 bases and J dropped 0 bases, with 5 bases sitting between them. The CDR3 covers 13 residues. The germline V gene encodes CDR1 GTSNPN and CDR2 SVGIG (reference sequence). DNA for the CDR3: TGTGCCTGGAGTGTACAAGTGAACACTGAAGCTTTCTTT. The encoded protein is CAWSVQVNTEAFF.

The CDR3 here is CASSLGLARQETQYF. The CDR3 DNA reads as TGTGCCAGTAGCCTCGGACTAGCGAGACAAGAGACCCAGTACTTC. The chain recombines TRBV19 with TRBJ2-5; 9 bases match TRBD2. Losses at the gene ends were 6 bases for V and 2 bases for J; bases not matched to a gene: 7. The CDR3 runs 15 residues. The germline CDR1 and CDR2 sequences are LNHDA and SQIVND (reference sequence).

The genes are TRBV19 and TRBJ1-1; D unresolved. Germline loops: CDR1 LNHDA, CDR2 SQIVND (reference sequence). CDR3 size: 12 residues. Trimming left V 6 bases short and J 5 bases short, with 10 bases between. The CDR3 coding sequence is TGTGCCAGTAGGGCAGGTCGAACTGAAGCTTTCTTT. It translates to CASRAGRTEAFF.

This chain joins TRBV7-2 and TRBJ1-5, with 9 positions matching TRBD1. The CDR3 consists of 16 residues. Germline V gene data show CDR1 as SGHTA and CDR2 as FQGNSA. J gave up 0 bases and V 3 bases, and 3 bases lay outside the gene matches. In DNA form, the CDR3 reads TGTGCCAGCAGCTTTGGACAGGGGTCTAGCAATCAGCCCCAGCATTTT. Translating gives CASSFGQGSSNQPQHF.

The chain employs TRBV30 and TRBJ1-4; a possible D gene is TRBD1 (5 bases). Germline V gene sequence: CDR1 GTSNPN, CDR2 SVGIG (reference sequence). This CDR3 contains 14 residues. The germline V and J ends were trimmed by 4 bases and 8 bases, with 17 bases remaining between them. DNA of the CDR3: TGTGCCTGGAACCACATGGGGGGGAACGAAAAACTGTTTTTT. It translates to CAWNHMGGNEKLFF.

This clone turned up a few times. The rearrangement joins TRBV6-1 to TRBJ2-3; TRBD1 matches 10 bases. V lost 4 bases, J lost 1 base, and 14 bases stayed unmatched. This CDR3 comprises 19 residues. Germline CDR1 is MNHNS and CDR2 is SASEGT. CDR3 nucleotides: TGTGCCAGCAGTGGCACCGGGACAGGGGTTGGCCGTGGCACAGATACGCAGTATTTT. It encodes CASSGTGTGVGRGTDTQYF.

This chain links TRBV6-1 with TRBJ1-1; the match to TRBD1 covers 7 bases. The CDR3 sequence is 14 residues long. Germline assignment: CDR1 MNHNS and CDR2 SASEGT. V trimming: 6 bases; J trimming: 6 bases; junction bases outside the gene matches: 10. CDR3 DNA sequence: TGTGCCAGCAGCGGGTTAATGCAGGGGGCTGAAGCTTTCTTT. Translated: CASSGLMQGAEAFF.

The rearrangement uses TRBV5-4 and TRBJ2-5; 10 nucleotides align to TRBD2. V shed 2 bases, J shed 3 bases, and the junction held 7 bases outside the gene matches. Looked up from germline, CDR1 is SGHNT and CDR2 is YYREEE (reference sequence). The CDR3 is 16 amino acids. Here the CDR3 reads CASSFYLLAGEETQYF. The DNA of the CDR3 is TGTGCCAGCAGCTTTTATTTGCTAGCGGGGGAAGAGACCCAGTACTTC.

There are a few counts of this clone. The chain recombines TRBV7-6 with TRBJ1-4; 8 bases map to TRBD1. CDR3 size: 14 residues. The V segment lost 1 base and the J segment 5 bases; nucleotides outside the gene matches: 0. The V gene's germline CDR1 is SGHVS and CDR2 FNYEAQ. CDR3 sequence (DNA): TGTGCCAGCAGCTTAGGACAGGGGAATGAAAAACTGTTTTTT. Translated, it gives CASSLGQGNEKLFF.